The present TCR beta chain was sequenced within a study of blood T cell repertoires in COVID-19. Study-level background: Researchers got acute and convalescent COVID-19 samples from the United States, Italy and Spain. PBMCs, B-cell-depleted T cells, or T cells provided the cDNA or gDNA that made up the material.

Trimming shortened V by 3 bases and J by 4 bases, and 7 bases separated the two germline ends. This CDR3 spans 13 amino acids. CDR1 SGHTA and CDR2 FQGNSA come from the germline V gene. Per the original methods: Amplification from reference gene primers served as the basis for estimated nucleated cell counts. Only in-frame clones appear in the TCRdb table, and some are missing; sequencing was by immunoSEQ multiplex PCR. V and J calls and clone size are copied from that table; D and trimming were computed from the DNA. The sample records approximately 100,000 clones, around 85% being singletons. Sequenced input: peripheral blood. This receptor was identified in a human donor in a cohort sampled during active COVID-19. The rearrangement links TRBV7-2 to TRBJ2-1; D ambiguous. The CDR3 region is CASSFLRYNEQFF. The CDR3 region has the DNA TGTGCCAGCAGCTTCCTGCGATACAATGAGCAGTTCTTC.